Listed below are T cell receptor beta chains from one sample, sequenced in a study of blood T cells in healthy people across ages. TCRdb ran MiXCR on the 5' RACE reads and lists one entry per CDR3 protein. The sample yields approximately 1.5 million distinct CDR3 sequences, 42% seen once. Sample: blood. The receptors derive from a woman aged 18 to 35 in good health. Each CDR3 is given with its conserved first and last residue.

j_call v_call cdr3_aa
TRBJ2-1 TRBV5-5 CASLGTSSYNEQFF
TRBJ1-2 TRBV9 CASSAWGQLGGYTF
TRBJ2-5 TRBV4-1 CASSQDYYDGYNEQYF
TRBJ1-1 TRBV12-3/TRBV12-4 CASTLVGVRSTEAFF
NA TRBV10-3 CAISVGTSRYEQYF
TRBJ1-5 TRBV20-1 CSAPGYGARGSNQPQHF
TRBJ2-1 TRBV6-1 CASSERWSYNEQFF
TRBJ2-5 TRBV20-1 CSAREPGPYNEQYF
TRBJ2-1 TRBV6-1 CASSRTSGGLSYNEQFF
TRBJ2-5 TRBV27 CASSLSLGGRQETQYF
TRBJ2-6 TRBV7-9 CASSLDGVSGANVLTF
TRBJ2-3 TRBV13 CASSFRGRAEDTQYF
TRBJ2-7 TRBV5-1 CASSFAPSYEQYF
TRBJ2-2 TRBV5-6 CASSHGGGLGTGELFF
TRBJ2-1 TRBV25-1 CASSEPRTSFNEQFF
TRBJ2-7 TRBV7-2 CASSLEEGTYEQYF
TRBJ2-1 TRBV7-2 CASSLRGSSVNEQFF
TRBJ1-1 TRBV12-3/TRBV12-4 CASSFTLGPTEAFF
TRBJ1-1 TRBV9 CASSARTGAGESEAFF
TRBJ1-2 TRBV27 CASSTRQALQSYGYTF
TRBJ2-1 TRBV4-2 CASSQDHRTSGSSYNEQFF
TRBJ2-1 TRBV20-1 CSARDFLAGEAQFF
TRBJ1-2 TRBV12-3/TRBV12-4 CASSFRGRGFYGYTF
TRBJ1-2 TRBV6-2/TRBV6-3 CASSRDRFGYTF
TRBJ2-3 TRBV2 CASSEAPGSGDTQYF
TRBJ1-2 TRBV6-5 CASSYPGSYGYTF
TRBJ2-7 TRBV6-2/TRBV6-3 CASSYSRLAGRSYEQYF
TRBJ1-2 TRBV4-3 CASSQAFADRANYGYTF
TRBJ1-4 TRBV7-2 CASSLHAETNEKLFF
TRBJ2-1 TRBV5-4 CASSLESRGQFF
TRBJ2-3 TRBV7-8 CASSFNLAGGGTDTQYF
TRBJ1-5 TRBV6-2/TRBV6-3 CASKSGHSNQPQHF
TRBJ1-5 TRBV7-9 CASSTKGVAQPQHF
TRBJ2-5 TRBV12-3/TRBV12-4 CASTPTGTQETQYF
TRBJ2-1 TRBV18 CASSLWLYEQFF
TRBJ2-5 TRBV7-2 CASSLGPVKSTQYF
TRBJ2-5 TRBV4-1 CASSQPQAGGHQETQYF
TRBJ1-4 TRBV20-1 CSARAQTTDEKLFF
TRBJ2-5 TRBV2 CASSGLDQETQYF
TRBJ2-5 TRBV18 CASCQYQETQYF
TRBJ2-3 TRBV28 CASREIADTQYF
TRBJ2-1 TRBV20-1 CSASSSYNEQFF
TRBJ2-7 TRBV25-1 CASSKSQATYEQYF
TRBJ1-6 TRBV2 CASLLSGLSPLHF
NA TRBV3-1 CASSQETSGKYEQYF
TRBJ1-5 TRBV6-1 CASNDRGQPQHF
TRBJ2-5 TRBV4-3 CASSPLWGQETQYF
TRBJ1-2 TRBV9 CASSVANGVYTF
TRBJ2-2 TRBV5-4 CASSLGSTGAWDTGELFF
TRBJ1-6 TRBV7-9 CASSARQADNSPLHF
TRBJ2-3 TRBV11-2 CASSTGMVADTQYF
TRBJ1-2 TRBV25-1 CASSGLTRPYGYTF
TRBJ1-4 TRBV15 CATSREMGRGEKLFF
TRBJ2-3 TRBV10-3 CAISRDRPSTDTQYF
TRBJ2-5 TRBV20-1 CSAADKPQETQYF
TRBJ1-2 TRBV6-5 CASSYYPGTGSYGYTF
TRBJ1-2 TRBV14 CASSPSSGYYGYTF
TRBJ2-3 TRBV7-2 CASSYPGLAGVFDTQYF
TRBJ1-2 TRBV10-3 CAISGAGTGGDYGYTF
TRBJ2-7 TRBV7-2 CASSLAAGSSYEQYF